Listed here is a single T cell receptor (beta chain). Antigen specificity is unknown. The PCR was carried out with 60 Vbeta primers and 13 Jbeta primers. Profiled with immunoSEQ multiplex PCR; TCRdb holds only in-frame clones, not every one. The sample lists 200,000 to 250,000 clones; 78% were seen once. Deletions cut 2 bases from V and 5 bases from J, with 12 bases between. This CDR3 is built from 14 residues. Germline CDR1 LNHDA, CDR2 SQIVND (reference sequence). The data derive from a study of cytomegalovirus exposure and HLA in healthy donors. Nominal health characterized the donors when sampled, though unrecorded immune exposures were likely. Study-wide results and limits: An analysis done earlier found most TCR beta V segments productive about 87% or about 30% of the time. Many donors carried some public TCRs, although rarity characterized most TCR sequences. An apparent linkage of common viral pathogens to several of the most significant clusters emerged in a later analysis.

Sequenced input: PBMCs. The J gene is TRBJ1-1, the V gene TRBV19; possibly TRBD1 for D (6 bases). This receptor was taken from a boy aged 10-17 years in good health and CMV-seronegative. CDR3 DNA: TGTGCCAGTAGTATAAACAGGGAGGGAACTGAAGCTTTCTTT. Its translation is CASSINREGTEAFF.